The 31 T cell receptor beta chains given below trace back to one sample, sequenced in a study of T cell repertoires in Merkel cell carcinoma. Using immunoSEQ multiplex PCR, the repertoire was profiled, and TCRdb retains in-frame clones only, with some absent. The sample carries some 14,000 clones, over 60% recorded once. Input material: tumor tissue. The receptors here all came from an adult with Merkel cell carcinoma.

This chain joins TRBV6-1 and TRBJ1-2, with no clear D. The V gene's germline CDR1 is MNHNS and CDR2 SASEGT. Deletions cut 2 bases from V and 5 bases from J, with 3 bases between. The CDR3 extends over 11 amino acids. The CDR3 nucleotides are TGTGCCAGCAGTGAATTTTATGGCTACACCTTC. This codes for CASSEFYGYTF.

The V call is TRBV5-1, the J call TRBJ2-7; 14 bases line up with TRBD2. Germline V gene sequence: CDR1 SGHRS, CDR2 YFSETQ. This CDR3 has 16 residues. V dropped 3 bases and J dropped 6; count of bases not matched to a gene: 8. This CDR3 is CASSSGLAGEKTEQYF. CDR3 DNA sequence: TGCGCCAGCAGCTCGGGACTAGCGGGAGAAAAAACCGAGCAGTACTTC. Filled out from reference TRBV5-1 and TRBJ2-7, the complete variable domain reads KAGVTQTPRYLIKTRGQQVTLSCSPISGHRSVSWYQQTPGQGLQFLFEYFSETQRNKGNFPGRFSGRQFSNSRSEMNVSTLELGDSALYLCASSSGLAGEKTEQYFGPGTRLTVT.

This clone was detected a few times. In the same sample, other DNA sequences code for this CDR3. CDR3 amino acids: CASSFGSSGNTIYF. CDR3 nucleotides: TGTGCCAGCAGCTTCGGAAGCTCTGGAAACACCATATATTTT. The chain carries TRBV6-5 and TRBJ1-3, with D unclear. The CDR3 has 14 amino acids. The ends were cut back, 6 bases at V and 0 bases at J, with 9 bases in the middle. Germline V lookup: CDR1 MNHEY, CDR2 SVGAGI.

This clone was seen once. The chain recombines TRBV10-3 with TRBJ2-2; D is perhaps TRBD1 (6 bases). The V end was cut by 5 bases, the J end by 3 bases, with 13 bases between. Germline V gene lookup returns CDR1 ENHRY and CDR2 SYGVKD. The CDR3 runs 15 residues. In DNA, the CDR3 is TGTGCCATCAGTTCGAGACAGGACGACACCGGGGAGCTGTTTTTT. It yields the protein CAISSRQDDTGELFF.

This clone has only a few counts. V gene TRBV7-9 combines with J gene TRBJ2-3; D not certain. The CDR3 loop spans 11 amino acids. Germline V lookup: CDR1 SEHNR, CDR2 FQNEAQ (reference sequence). V was clipped by 2 bases and J by 3 bases, with 0 bases between them. This CDR3 reads CASSLTDTQYF. The CDR3 region has the DNA TGTGCCAGCAGCTTAACAGATACGCAGTATTTT.

The chain employs TRBV2 and TRBJ2-7; D unclear. CDR1 is SNHLY and CDR2 is FYNNEI in the germline V gene. Trimming shortened V by 3 bases and J by 2 bases, and 11 bases separated the two germline ends. The CDR3 has 14 amino acids. CDR3 sequence: CASSERTVAYEQYF. CDR3 in DNA: TGTGCCAGCAGTGAGAGAACCGTCGCCTACGAGCAGTACTTC.

J is TRBJ1-6 and V is TRBV2, with a possible D match to TRBD1 (5 bases). This CDR3 has 16 residues. CDR1 is SNHLY and CDR2 is FYNNEI in the germline V gene. Trimming removed 5 bases at V and 10 bases at J, with 21 bases between. CDR3 region: CASSWRGEVSSSPLHF. The CDR3 region has the DNA TGTGCCAGCAGTTGGAGAGGGGAAGTGAGCTCCTCACCCCTCCACTTT.

The CDR3 bases are TGCGCCAGCAGCCAAGCGGCGGGGACACCCGGAGACACCATATATTTT. This gives the protein CASSQAAGTPGDTIYF. The V gene is TRBV4-3, the J gene TRBJ1-3; possible D gene TRBD1, 6 bases. Per the germline V gene, CDR1 is LGHNA and CDR2 is YSLEER. The CDR3 is 16 residues long. The V end was cut by 1 base, the J end by 8 bases, with 18 bases between.

V usage is TRBV28 and J usage is TRBJ2-7; 7 nucleotides align to TRBD2. Germline V gene lookup returns CDR1 MDHEN and CDR2 SYDVKM. V trimming: 7 bases; J trimming: 3 bases; junction bases outside the gene matches: 3. The CDR3 is 12 residues long. The chain's CDR3 is CASKAGLYEQYF. CDR3 sequence (DNA): TGTGCCAGCAAAGCGGGACTCTACGAGCAGTACTTC.

The chain links TRBV5-6 to TRBJ1-2; 7 positions match TRBD1. CDR3 length: 14 amino acids. Germline values: CDR1 SGHDT, CDR2 YYEEEE. V lost 2 bases, J lost 3 bases, and 4 bases stayed unmatched. The CDR3 nucleotides read TGTGCCAGCAGCTTAGGACAGGCCTACTATGGCTACACCTTC. It specifies CASSLGQAYYGYTF.

This clone was counted between two and nine times. The CDR3, as DNA: TGCGCCAGCAGCAGGGGGACTAGCTCGGAGACCCAGTACTTC. Its translation is CASSRGTSSETQYF. The chain carries TRBV5-1 and TRBJ2-5, with 9 bases matching TRBD2. The length of the CDR3 is 14 residues. J was trimmed by 5 bases and V by 4 bases; bases with no gene match: 6. The germline CDR1 and CDR2 sequences are SGHRS and YFSETQ.

The chain is built from TRBV6-2 or TRBV6-3 and TRBJ2-3, with 10 bases identical to TRBD2. After removal of 5 bases from V and 6 bases from J, the junction contained 8 bases not matched to a gene. The CDR3 covers 15 residues. Germline loops: CDR1 MNHEY, CDR2 SVGEGT. The CDR3 loop is CASSDEREGLDTQYF. The CDR3 DNA reads as TGTGCCAGCAGTGATGAGCGGGAGGGGTTGGATACGCAGTATTTT.

This clone is judged medium-sized. The V call is TRBV28, the J call TRBJ2-3; 11 nucleotides line up with TRBD2. The germline gives CDR1 MDHEN, CDR2 SYDVKM. The CDR3 runs to 19 residues. J lost 4 bases, V lost 7 bases, and 19 bases had no gene match. CDR3 DNA: TGTGCCAGCAATACATTTACCCTTCAACTAGCGGGAGTATCAGATACGCAGTATTTT. This codes for CASNTFTLQLAGVSDTQYF. The full variable domain, in which reference TRBV28 and TRBJ2-3 provide the parts outside the CDR3, is DVKVTQSSRYLVKRTGEKVFLECVQDMDHENMFWYRQDPGLGLRLIYFSYDVKMKEKGDIPEGYSVSREKKERFSLILESASTNQTSMYLCASNTFTLQLAGVSDTQYFGPGTRLTVL.

This clone was counted only a few times. V and J are TRBV28 and TRBJ1-6; D unresolved. V was shortened by 8 bases and J by 5 bases, with 10 bases between the two germline ends. Germline values: CDR1 MDHEN, CDR2 SYDVKM. This CDR3 spans 13 amino acids. This chain's CDR3 is CASCPENNSPLHF. The DNA of the CDR3 is TGTGCCAGCTGCCCCGAAAATAATTCACCCCTCCACTTT.

The chain's CDR3 is CASSETSGVYYEQYF. The CDR3 DNA reads TGTGCCAGCTCAGAGACTAGCGGGGTCTACTACGAGCAGTACTTC. The chain links TRBV18 to TRBJ2-7; 11 positions match TRBD2. Trimming at V came to 5 bases and at J to 3 bases, leaving 6 bases not matched to a gene. Germline V gene data show CDR1 as KGHSH and CDR2 as LQKENI. The CDR3 runs to 15 residues.

The rearrangement links TRBV10-3 to TRBJ1-2; D gene uncertain. CDR3 length: 14 amino acids. CDR1 is ENHRY and CDR2 is SYGVKD in the germline V gene. Trimming removed 6 bases from V and 4 bases from J, with 15 bases in between. The CDR3 loop is CAIRQSTATYGYTF. CDR3 nucleotides: TGTGCCATCAGGCAAAGTACAGCCACCTATGGCTACACCTTC.

This chain joins TRBV4-1 and TRBJ1-3; D unresolved. The V gene lost 4 bases and the J gene lost 0 bases, with 10 bases spanning the gap. Per germline, CDR1 MGHRA and CDR2 YSYEKL. The CDR3 has 15 amino acids. CDR3 nucleotide sequence: TGCGCCAGCAGCCCTAAGTACCCCTCTGGAAACACCATATATTTT. It yields the protein CASSPKYPSGNTIYF.

This clone was seen only once. J is TRBJ1-1 and V is TRBV5-1; 7 nucleotides align to TRBD1. The junction had 4 bases not matched to a gene; V was cut back by 2 bases and J by 6 bases. This CDR3 is built from 13 residues. CDR1 is SGHRS, CDR2 YFSETQ, per germline. The CDR3, as DNA: TGCGCCAGCAGCTTAAGACAGGGCGCTGAAGCTTTCTTT. Translated, it gives CASSLRQGAEAFF. The whole variable domain, remainder taken from reference TRBV5-1 and TRBJ1-1, is KAGVTQTPRYLIKTRGQQVTLSCSPISGHRSVSWYQQTPGQGLQFLFEYFSETQRNKGNFPGRFSGRQFSNSRSEMNVSTLELGDSALYLCASSLRQGAEAFFGQGTRLTVV.

This clone was seen a single time. This chain links TRBV10-3 with TRBJ2-1; D gene uncertain. The CDR3 sequence is 13 residues long. Germline assignment: CDR1 ENHRY and CDR2 SYGVKD. The V end was cut by 7 bases, the J end by 5 bases, with 12 bases between. The CDR3 DNA is TGTGCCATCACAGGCGATAGCCACAATGAGCAGTTCTTC. Encoded protein: CAITGDSHNEQFF.

The CDR3 region is CASSKPGYNEQFF. As DNA, the CDR3 is TGTGCCAGCAGCAAACCCGGGTACAATGAGCAGTTCTTC. The gene calls are TRBV7-2 and TRBJ2-1; D unclear. The V end was cut by 5 bases, the J end by 4 bases, with 9 bases between. CDR3 length equals 13 residues. CDR1 is SGHTA, CDR2 FQGNSA, per germline. Full variable domain (rest looked up from reference TRBV7-2 and TRBJ2-1): GAGVSQSPSNKVTEKGKDVELRCDPISGHTALYWYRQSLGQGLEFLIYFQGNSAPDKSGLPSDRFSAERTGGSVSTLTIQRTQQEDSAVYLCASSKPGYNEQFFGPGTRLTVL.

V gene TRBV14 combines with J gene TRBJ2-1; no firm D call. Germline CDR1 reads SGHDN; CDR2 reads FVKESK. V lost 0 bases and J 0 bases, leaving 9 bases between the germline ends. The CDR3 extends over 16 amino acids. The CDR3 sequence: CASSQDSEVSYNEQFF. Written as DNA, the CDR3 is TGTGCCAGCAGCCAAGATTCGGAAGTCTCCTACAATGAGCAGTTCTTC.

This chain links TRBV7-9 with TRBJ1-1, with D perhaps TRBD1 (5 bases). This CDR3 contains 14 residues. The ends were cut back, 3 bases at V and 7 bases at J, with 15 bases in the middle. From germline, CDR1 is SEHNR and CDR2 FQNEAQ (reference sequence). The CDR3 protein is CASSLGLLSLEAFF. The DNA for the CDR3 is TGTGCCAGCAGCTTGGGACTTCTCAGTCTTGAAGCTTTCTTT.

V usage is TRBV10-3 and J usage is TRBJ2-3, with 7 bases lining up with TRBD2. The CDR3 totals 15 residues. Losses at the gene ends were 1 base for V and 1 base for J; bases not matched to a gene: 2. In germline, CDR1 is ENHRY, CDR2 SYGVKD. DNA of the CDR3: TGTGCCATCAGTGAGTTAAGCGGGGGCACAGATACGCAGTATTTT. The encoded protein is CAISELSGGTDTQYF.

The rearrangement links TRBV29-1 to TRBJ1-1, with TRBD1 as a possible D gene (6 bases). This CDR3 has 14 residues. V gave up 4 bases and J gave up 2 bases, with 14 bases separating them. Germline V gene sequence: CDR1 SQVTM, CDR2 ANQGSEA. In nucleotides, the CDR3 is TGCAGCGTTGTGGGCGCGGGGGGCAACACTGAAGCTTTCTTT. This translates into CSVVGAGGNTEAFF.

The chain has TRBV4-3 and TRBJ2-6; 13 bases map to TRBD2. CDR3 size: 18 residues. CDR1 and CDR2 from the germline V gene are LGHNA and YSLEER. J lost 2 bases, V lost 2 bases, and 3 bases had no gene match. CDR3 nucleotides: TGCGCCAGCAGCCAAACGGGACTAGCGGGAACTGGGGCCAACGTCCTGACTTTC. It is translated as CASSQTGLAGTGANVLTF.

This sequence joins TRBV4-2 and TRBJ2-3, with 7 positions matching TRBD2. CDR3 length equals 17 residues. CDR1 and CDR2 (germline): LGHNA, YNFKEQ. The V and J ends lost 0 bases and 1 base, in that order; junction bases with no gene match: 7. The CDR3 protein is CASSQDMRRGGTDTQYF. As DNA, the CDR3 is TGTGCCAGCAGCCAAGATATGCGACGGGGGGGCACAGATACGCAGTATTTT.

V usage is TRBV6-2 or TRBV6-3 and J usage is TRBJ2-1; TRBD2 might be the D (6 bases). The length of the CDR3 is 17 residues. Germline V gene sequence: CDR1 MNHEY, CDR2 SVGEGT. Deletions cut 4 bases from V and 0 bases from J, with 16 bases between. The CDR3 sequence is CASSFATGTRSYNEQFF. Written as DNA, the CDR3 is TGTGCCAGCAGTTTTGCAACCGGGACTCGCTCCTACAATGAGCAGTTCTTC.

The chain couples TRBV9 to TRBJ2-7, with D possibly matching TRBD1 (6 bases). Germline values: CDR1 SGDLS, CDR2 YYNGEE. The V end was cut by 1 base, the J end by 6 bases, with 11 bases between. The CDR3 consists of 13 residues. CDR3 region: CASSVQGQSEQYF. The DNA of the CDR3 is TGTGCCAGCAGCGTACAGGGGCAGAGCGAGCAGTACTTC.

The genes are TRBV5-1 and TRBJ2-2; 8 nucleotides match TRBD1. The CDR3 sequence is 14 residues long. The V segment lost 4 bases and the J segment 4 bases; nucleotides outside the gene matches: 3. The V gene's germline CDR1 is SGHRS and CDR2 YFSETQ. In nucleotides, the CDR3 is TGCGCCAGCAGCATAGGACAGGGCACCGGGGAGCTGTTTTTT. Protein: CASSIGQGTGELFF.

V and J are TRBV29-1 and TRBJ1-3; no reliable D call. V lost 7 bases and J lost 0, with 13 bases in between. This CDR3 is 14 amino acids long. Germline CDR1 and CDR2: SQVTM and ANQGSEA. The CDR3: CSAKTGFSGNTIYF. In DNA form, the CDR3 reads TGCAGCGCCAAAACGGGTTTCTCTGGAAACACCATATATTTT.

The rearrangement links TRBV5-1 to TRBJ2-1; D might be TRBD2 (6 bases). V gave up 0 bases and J gave up 3 bases, with 10 bases separating them. CDR1 and CDR2 from the germline V gene are SGHRS and YFSETQ. This CDR3 is built from 15 residues. In nucleotides, the CDR3 is TGCGCCAGCAGCTTGGACGGCGGGGTCTACAATGAGCAGTTCTTC. It translates to CASSLDGGVYNEQFF.